This T cell receptor (beta chain) was captured in a study of blood T cell repertoires in COVID-19. The V gene end was trimmed by 1 base and the J gene end by 5 bases; junction bases not matched to a gene: 2. Germline lookup yields CDR1 KGHSH and CDR2 LQKENI. CDR3 length: 13 residues. The protocol was immunoSEQ multiplex PCR, while the TCRdb copy is restricted to in-frame clones and leaves out a portion. The sample includes approximately 220,000 clones, 80% to 85% of them seen just once. This sequence joins TRBV18 and TRBJ2-7, with 7 bases identical to TRBD2. The TCR originated in a woman in her sixties or seventies who had recovered from COVID-19. Material for sequencing was peripheral blood. Written as DNA, the CDR3 is TGTGCCAGCTCACCACAGAGCGGGGACGAGCAGTACTTC. It codes for CASSPQSGDEQYF.